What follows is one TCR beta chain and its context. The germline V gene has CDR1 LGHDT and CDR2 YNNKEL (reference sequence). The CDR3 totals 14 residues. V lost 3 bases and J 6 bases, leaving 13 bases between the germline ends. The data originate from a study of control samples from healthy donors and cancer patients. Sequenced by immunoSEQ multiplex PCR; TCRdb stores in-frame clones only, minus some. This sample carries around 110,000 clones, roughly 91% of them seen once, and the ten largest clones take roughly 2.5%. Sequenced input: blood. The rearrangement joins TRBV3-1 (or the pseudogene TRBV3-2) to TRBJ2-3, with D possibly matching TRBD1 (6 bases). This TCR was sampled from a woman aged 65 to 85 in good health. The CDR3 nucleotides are TGTGCCAGCAGCCAGGCGCAGGGGCCCGATACGCAGTATTTT. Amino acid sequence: CASSQAQGPDTQYF.